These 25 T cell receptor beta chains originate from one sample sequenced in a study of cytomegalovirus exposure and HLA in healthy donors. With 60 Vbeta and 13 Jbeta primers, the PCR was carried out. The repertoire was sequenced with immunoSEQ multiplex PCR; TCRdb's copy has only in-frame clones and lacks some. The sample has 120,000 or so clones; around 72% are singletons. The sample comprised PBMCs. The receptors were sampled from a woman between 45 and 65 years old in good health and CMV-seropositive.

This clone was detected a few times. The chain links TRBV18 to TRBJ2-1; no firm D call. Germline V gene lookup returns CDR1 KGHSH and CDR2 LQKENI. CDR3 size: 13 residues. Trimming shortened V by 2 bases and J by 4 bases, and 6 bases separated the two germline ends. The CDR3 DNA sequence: TGTGCCAGCTCACCAAACTCGTACAATGAGCAGTTCTTC. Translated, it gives CASSPNSYNEQFF.

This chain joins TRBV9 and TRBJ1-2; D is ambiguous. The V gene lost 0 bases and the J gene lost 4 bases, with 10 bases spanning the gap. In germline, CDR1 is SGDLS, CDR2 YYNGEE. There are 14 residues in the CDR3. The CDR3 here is CASSVEGRLYGYTF. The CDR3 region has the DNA TGTGCCAGCAGCGTAGAAGGCAGACTCTATGGCTACACCTTC.

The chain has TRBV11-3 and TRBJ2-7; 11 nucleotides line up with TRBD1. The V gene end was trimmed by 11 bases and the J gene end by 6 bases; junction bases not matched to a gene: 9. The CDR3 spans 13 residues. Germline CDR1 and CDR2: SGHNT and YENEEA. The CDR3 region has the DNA TGTGCCGGCCCCGGGACAGGGGGTGCCGAGCAGTACTTC. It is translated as CAGPGTGGAEQYF.

The CDR3 loop reads CASSHLGTSAEQFF. The CDR3, as DNA: TGCGCCAGCAGCCACCTCGGGACTAGCGCTGAGCAGTTCTTC. The chain carries TRBV4-1 and TRBJ2-1; 10 nucleotides line up with TRBD2. The V gene end was trimmed by 3 bases and the J gene end by 9 bases; junction bases not matched to a gene: 5. The germline V gene encodes CDR1 MGHRA and CDR2 YSYEKL. The CDR3 contains 14 residues.

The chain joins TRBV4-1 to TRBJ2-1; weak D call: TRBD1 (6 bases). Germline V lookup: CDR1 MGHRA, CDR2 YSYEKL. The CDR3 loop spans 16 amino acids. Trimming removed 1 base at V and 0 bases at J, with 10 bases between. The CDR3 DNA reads TGCGCCAGCAGCCAAGGCAGGGGTAGCTCCTACAATGAGCAGTTCTTC. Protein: CASSQGRGSSYNEQFF.

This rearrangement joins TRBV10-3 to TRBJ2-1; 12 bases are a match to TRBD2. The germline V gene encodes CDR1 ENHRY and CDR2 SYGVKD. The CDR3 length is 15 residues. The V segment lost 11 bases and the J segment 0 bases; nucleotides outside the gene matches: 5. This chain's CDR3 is CASATSGSSYNEQFF. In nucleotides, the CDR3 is TGTGCCTCAGCGACTAGCGGGAGCTCCTACAATGAGCAGTTCTTC.

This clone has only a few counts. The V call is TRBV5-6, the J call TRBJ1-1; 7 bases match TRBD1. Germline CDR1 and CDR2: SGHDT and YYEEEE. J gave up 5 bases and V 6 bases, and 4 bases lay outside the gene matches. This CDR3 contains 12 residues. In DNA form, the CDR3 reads TGTGCCAGCACCCTACAGGGGACTGAAGCTTTCTTT. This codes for CASTLQGTEAFF.

The CDR3 is CASSHRQGNTGELFF. CDR3 DNA: TGTGCCAGCAGCCATAGACAGGGGAACACCGGGGAGCTGTTTTTT. This chain uses TRBV7-3 with TRBJ2-2, with 7 nucleotides matching TRBD1. This CDR3 spans 15 amino acids. The V gene's germline CDR1 is SGHTA and CDR2 FQGTGA. With V trimmed by 5 bases and J by 1 base, 4 bases remained unmatched.

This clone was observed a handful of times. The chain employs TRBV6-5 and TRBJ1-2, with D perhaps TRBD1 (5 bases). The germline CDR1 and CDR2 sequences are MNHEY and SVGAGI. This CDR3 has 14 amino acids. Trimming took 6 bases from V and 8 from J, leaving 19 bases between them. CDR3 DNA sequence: TGTGCCAGCAGCCCCACCCCAGGGATGTGGGGCTACACCTTC. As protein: CASSPTPGMWGYTF.

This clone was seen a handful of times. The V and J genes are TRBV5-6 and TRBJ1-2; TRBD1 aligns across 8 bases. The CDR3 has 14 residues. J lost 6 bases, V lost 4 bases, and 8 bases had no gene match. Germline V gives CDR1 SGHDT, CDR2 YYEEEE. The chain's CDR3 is CASSHVDREDGYTF. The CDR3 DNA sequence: TGTGCCAGCAGCCACGTGGACAGGGAGGATGGCTACACCTTC. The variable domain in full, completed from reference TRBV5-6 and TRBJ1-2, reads DAGVTQSPTHLIKTRGQQVTLRCSPKSGHDTVSWYQQALGQGPQFIFQYYEEEERQRGNFPDRFSGHQFPNYSSELNVNALLLGDSALYLCASSHVDREDGYTFGSGTRLTVV.

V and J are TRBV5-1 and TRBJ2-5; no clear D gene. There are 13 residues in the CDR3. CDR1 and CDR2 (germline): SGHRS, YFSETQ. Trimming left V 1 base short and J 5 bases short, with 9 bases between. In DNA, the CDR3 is TGCGCCAGCAGCTTGCCCGACGGGGAGACCCAGTACTTC. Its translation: CASSLPDGETQYF.

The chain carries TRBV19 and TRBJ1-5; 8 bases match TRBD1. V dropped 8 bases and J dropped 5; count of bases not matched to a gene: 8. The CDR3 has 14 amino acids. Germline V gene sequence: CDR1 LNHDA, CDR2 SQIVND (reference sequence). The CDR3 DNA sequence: TGTGCCAGTGCCGACAGGGGCGAGGATCAGCCCCAGCATTTT. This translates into CASADRGEDQPQHF.

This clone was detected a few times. The CDR3 DNA reads TGTGCCTGGAGGACTAGCGGGGGCGCAGATACGCAGTATTTT. Translating gives CAWRTSGGADTQYF. The J gene is TRBJ2-3, the V gene TRBV30; TRBD2 matches at 12 bases. The CDR3 sequence is 14 residues long. Germline assignment: CDR1 GTSNPN and CDR2 SVGIG (reference sequence). V gave up 3 bases and J gave up 4 bases; unmatched junction bases: 2.

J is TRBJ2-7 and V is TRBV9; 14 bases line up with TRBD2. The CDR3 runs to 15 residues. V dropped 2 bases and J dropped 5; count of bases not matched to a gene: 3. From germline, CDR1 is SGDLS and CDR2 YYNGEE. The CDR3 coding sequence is TGTGCCAGCAGCGTGAGGGGACTAGCGGGGGACGAGCAGTACTTC. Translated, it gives CASSVRGLAGDEQYF.

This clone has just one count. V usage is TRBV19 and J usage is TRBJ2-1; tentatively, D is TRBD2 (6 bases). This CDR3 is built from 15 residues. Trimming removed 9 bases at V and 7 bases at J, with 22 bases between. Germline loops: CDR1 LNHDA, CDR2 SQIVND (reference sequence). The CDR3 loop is CASTPWAGRQNEQFF. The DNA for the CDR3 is TGTGCCAGCACCCCTTGGGCGGGAAGACAGAATGAGCAGTTCTTC.

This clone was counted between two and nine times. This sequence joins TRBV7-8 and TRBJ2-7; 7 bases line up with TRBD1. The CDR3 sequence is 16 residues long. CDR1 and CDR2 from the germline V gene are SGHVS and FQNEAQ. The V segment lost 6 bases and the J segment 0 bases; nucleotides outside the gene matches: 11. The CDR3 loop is CASSYSGTESSYEQYF. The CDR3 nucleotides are TGTGCCAGCAGTTACTCCGGGACAGAGAGCTCCTACGAGCAGTACTTC.

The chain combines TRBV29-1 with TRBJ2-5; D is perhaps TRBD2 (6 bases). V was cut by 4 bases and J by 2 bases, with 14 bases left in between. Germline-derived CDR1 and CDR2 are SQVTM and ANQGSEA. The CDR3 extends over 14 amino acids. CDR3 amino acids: CSVGGGMGQETQYF. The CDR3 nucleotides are TGCAGCGTTGGTGGAGGGATGGGGCAAGAGACCCAGTACTTC.

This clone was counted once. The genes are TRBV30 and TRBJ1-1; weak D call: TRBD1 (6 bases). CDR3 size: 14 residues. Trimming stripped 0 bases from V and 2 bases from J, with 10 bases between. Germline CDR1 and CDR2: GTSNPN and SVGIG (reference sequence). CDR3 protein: CAWSVRQVNTEAFF. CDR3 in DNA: TGTGCCTGGAGTGTACGACAGGTAAACACTGAAGCTTTCTTT.

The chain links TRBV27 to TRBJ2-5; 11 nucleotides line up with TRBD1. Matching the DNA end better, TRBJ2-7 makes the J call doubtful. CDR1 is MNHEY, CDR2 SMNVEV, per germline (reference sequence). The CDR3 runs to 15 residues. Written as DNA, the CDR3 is TGTGCCAGCAGTTTAAGGGACAGGGGGACCTACGAGCAGTACTTC. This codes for CASSLRDRGTYEQYF.

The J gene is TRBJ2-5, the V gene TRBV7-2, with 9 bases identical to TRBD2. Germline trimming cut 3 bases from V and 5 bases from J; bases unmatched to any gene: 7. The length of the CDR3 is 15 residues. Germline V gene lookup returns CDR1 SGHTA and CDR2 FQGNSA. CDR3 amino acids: CASSFSSGILETQYF. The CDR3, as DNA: TGTGCCAGCAGCTTTTCTAGCGGGATATTGGAGACCCAGTACTTC. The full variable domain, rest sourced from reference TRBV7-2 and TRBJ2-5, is GAGVSQSPSNKVTEKGKDVELRCDPISGHTALYWYRQSLGQGLEFLIYFQGNSAPDKSGLPSDRFSAERTGGSVSTLTIQRTQQEDSAVYLCASSFSSGILETQYFGPGTRLLVL.

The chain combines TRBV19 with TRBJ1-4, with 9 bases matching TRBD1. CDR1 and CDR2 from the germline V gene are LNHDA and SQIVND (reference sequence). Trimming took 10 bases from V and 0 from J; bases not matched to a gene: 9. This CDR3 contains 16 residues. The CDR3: CATADRGGATNEKLFF. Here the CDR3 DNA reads TGTGCCACTGCCGACAGGGGGGGAGCAACTAATGAAAAACTGTTTTTT.

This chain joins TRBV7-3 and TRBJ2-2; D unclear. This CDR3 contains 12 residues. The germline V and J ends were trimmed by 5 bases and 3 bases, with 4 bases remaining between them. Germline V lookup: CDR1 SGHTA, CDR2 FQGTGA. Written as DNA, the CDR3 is TGTGCCAGCAGCGTATACACCGGGGAGCTGTTTTTT. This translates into CASSVYTGELFF.

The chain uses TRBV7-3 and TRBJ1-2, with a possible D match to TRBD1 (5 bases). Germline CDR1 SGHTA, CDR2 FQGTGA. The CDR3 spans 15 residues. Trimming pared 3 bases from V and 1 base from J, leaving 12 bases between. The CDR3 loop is CASSFGAGLNYGYTF. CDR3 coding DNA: TGTGCCAGCAGCTTTGGGGCAGGGCTTAACTATGGCTACACCTTC.

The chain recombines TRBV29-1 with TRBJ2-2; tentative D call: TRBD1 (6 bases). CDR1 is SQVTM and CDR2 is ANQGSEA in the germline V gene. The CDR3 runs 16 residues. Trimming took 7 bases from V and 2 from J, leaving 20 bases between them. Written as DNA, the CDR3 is TGCAGCGCCACGACCACCGGGACACATAACACCGGGGAGCTGTTTTTT. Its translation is CSATTTGTHNTGELFF.

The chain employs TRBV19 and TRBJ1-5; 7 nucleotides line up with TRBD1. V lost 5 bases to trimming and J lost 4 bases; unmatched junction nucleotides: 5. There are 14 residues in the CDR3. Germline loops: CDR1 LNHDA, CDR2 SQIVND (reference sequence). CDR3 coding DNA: TGTGCCAGTAGTCAGGGGGTACAGAATCAGCCCCAGCATTTT. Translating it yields CASSQGVQNQPQHF.